This T cell receptor beta chain originates from a study of blood T cell repertoires in COVID-19. Clinical history reported by participants formed the basis on which cohorts were assigned. Trimming removed 4 bases from V and 6 bases from J; junction bases left unmatched: 5. The germline V gene encodes CDR1 MNHEY and CDR2 SVGAGI. The CDR3 is 14 residues long. The protocol was immunoSEQ multiplex PCR, while the TCRdb copy is restricted to in-frame clones and leaves out a portion. The sample shows roughly 130,000 clones, 70% to 90% of them seen only once. Sequences were obtained from PBMCs or T cells enriched from blood (not recorded which). This receptor was obtained from a woman aged 50 to 60 who had recovered from COVID-19. J is TRBJ2-7 and V is TRBV6-5; TRBD1 agrees at 11 bases. The CDR3 coding sequence is TGTGCCAGCAGTTCGGGACAGGGGGTCTCCGAGCAGTACTTC. Amino acids: CASSSGQGVSEQYF.